This TCR beta chain was captured in a study of tissue T cells after allogeneic stem cell transplantation. Germline assignment: CDR1 GKSSPN and CDR2 SITVG. V gave up 3 bases and J gave up 6 bases, with 4 bases separating them. The CDR3 runs 10 residues. Note on this clone: All gene names here are mouse names. The read terminates 1 residue ahead of where the CDR3 ends, so the germline J gene completes it.

Sequenced by immunoSEQ multiplex PCR; TCRdb stores in-frame clones only, minus some. The sample lists about 50,000 clones; 73% were seen once. Sequencing was done on a sample of sorted cells pooled from one or two spleens. The V gene is TRBV31, the J gene TRBJ2-5; D is ambiguous. This clonotype was sampled from a pool of C57BL/6 mice in good health. The CDR3 is CAWSLDTQYF. CDR3 bases read: TGTGCCTGGAGCCTCGACACCCAGTAC. Combining the CDR3 with reference TRBV31 and TRBJ2-5 gives the whole variable domain AQTIHQWPVAEIKAVGSPLSLGCTIKGKSSPNLYWYWQATGGTLQQLFYSITVGQVESVVQLNLSASRPKDDQFILSTEKLLLSHSGFYLCAWSLDTQYFGPGTRLLVL.